This entry lists 12 T cell receptor beta chains sequenced from one sample in a study of blood T cell repertoires in COVID-19. Sequenced by immunoSEQ multiplex PCR; TCRdb stores in-frame clones only, minus some. The sample lists 250,000 to 300,000 clones; 80% to 85% were seen once. Material for sequencing was PBMCs or T cells enriched from blood (not recorded which). The receptor set was obtained from a man in his forties who had been exposed to COVID-19.

This rearrangement joins TRBV7-9 to TRBJ2-2, with 8 positions matching TRBD2. CDR1 is SEHNR and CDR2 is FQNEAQ in the germline V gene (reference sequence). The CDR3 spans 15 residues. Trimming cost V 3 bases and J 6 bases; bases outside gene matches: 6. CDR3 amino acids: CASSFLGGAAGELFF. The DNA for the CDR3 is TGTGCCAGCAGCTTCCTCGGGGGGGCCGCCGGGGAGCTGTTTTTT.

V gene TRBV18 combines with J gene TRBJ2-5, with 7 bases that match TRBD1. J gave up 5 bases and V 8 bases, and 5 bases lay outside the gene matches. The germline gives CDR1 KGHSH, CDR2 LQKENI. CDR3 size: 12 residues. The CDR3 region is CASLQGPETQYF. In nucleotides, the CDR3 is TGTGCCAGCCTACAGGGGCCGGAGACCCAGTACTTC.

The rearrangement links TRBV2 to TRBJ2-7; 12 bases match TRBD2. CDR3 size: 15 residues. With V trimmed by 6 bases and J by 2 bases, 5 bases remained unmatched. The germline V gene has CDR1 SNHLY and CDR2 FYNNEI. The CDR3 DNA reads as TGTGCCAGCAGGGTGACTAGCGGGGGCGCCTACGAGCAGTACTTC. Amino acids: CASRVTSGGAYEQYF.

The genes are TRBV4-1 and TRBJ1-1; D is ambiguous. Trimming removed 1 base at V and 12 bases at J, with 12 bases between. The CDR3 contains 12 residues. In germline, CDR1 is MGHRA, CDR2 YSYEKL. For the CDR3, the DNA is TGCGCCAGCAGCCAAGGGCAGGTGATAACTTTCTTT. Its translation: CASSQGQVITFF.

In its sample, this clone was seen a few times. The V gene is TRBV7-9, the J gene TRBJ2-2; maybe TRBD1 (6 bases). CDR1 SEHNR and CDR2 FQNEAQ come from the germline V gene (reference sequence). CDR3 length: 14 amino acids. V lost 3 bases and J 5 bases, leaving 10 bases between the germline ends. CDR3 in amino acids: CASSLGASTGELFF. CDR3 nucleotide sequence: TGTGCCAGCAGCTTGGGGGCGTCAACCGGGGAGCTGTTTTTT.

V usage is TRBV19 and J usage is TRBJ1-5, with D possibly matching TRBD1 (6 bases). Germline V gives CDR1 LNHDA, CDR2 SQIVND (reference sequence). There are 16 residues in the CDR3. Trimming left V 5 bases short and J 3 bases short, with 17 bases between. CDR3 sequence: CASSLPRGGLNQPQHF. DNA for the CDR3: TGTGCCAGTAGTCTGCCGCGGGGGGGCCTCAATCAGCCCCAGCATTTT.

This chain uses TRBV3-1 (or the pseudogene TRBV3-2) with TRBJ1-4; no definite D call. V dropped 3 bases and J dropped 6 bases, with 14 bases sitting between them. The germline CDR1 and CDR2 sequences are LGHDT and YNNKEL (reference sequence). CDR3 length: 15 amino acids. CDR3 sequence reads: CASSHKGGRDEKLFF. For the CDR3, the DNA is TGTGCCAGCAGCCACAAGGGAGGGAGGGATGAAAAACTGTTTTTT.

The V call is TRBV6-5, the J call TRBJ2-7; D remains unclear. Trimming pared 4 bases from V and 0 bases from J, leaving 13 bases between. Germline V gene lookup returns CDR1 MNHEY and CDR2 SVGAGI. This CDR3 contains 15 residues. Here the CDR3 reads CASSSAEPSSYEQYF. The CDR3 DNA follows: TGTGCCAGCAGTTCGGCGGAACCCAGCTCCTACGAGCAGTACTTC.

The chain uses TRBV6-5 and TRBJ2-1; maybe TRBD2 (5 bases). This CDR3 region has 14 residues. V was trimmed by 10 bases and J by 6 bases, leaving 19 bases between them. Per the germline V gene, CDR1 is MNHEY and CDR2 is SVGAGI. The CDR3, as DNA: TGTGCCACACGATTCGGGGTCCGGAGCAATGAGCAGTTCTTC. Protein: CATRFGVRSNEQFF.

This clone was seen at least ten times. The chain links TRBV5-4 to TRBJ1-3, with D unresolved. Trimming took off 4 bases at V and 6 bases at J, with 11 bases between the two ends. The CDR3 has 13 residues. The V gene's germline CDR1 is SGHNT and CDR2 YYREEE (reference sequence). The DNA of the CDR3 is TGTGCCAGCAGCCTAAGGCTAGAAAACACCATATATTTT. Its protein is CASSLRLENTIYF. Using reference TRBV5-4 and TRBJ1-3 for the parts outside the CDR3, the full variable domain is ETGVTQSPTHLIKTRGQQVTLRCSSQSGHNTVSWYQQALGQGPQFIFQYYREEENGRGNFPPRFSGLQFPNYSSELNVNALELDDSALYLCASSLRLENTIYFGEGSWLTVV.

CDR3 bases: TGTGCCATTGTTGGGGGCGGACTCTACGAGCAGTACTTC. Its protein is CAIVGGGLYEQYF. This chain joins TRBV6-5 and TRBJ2-7, with TRBD1 as a possible D gene (6 bases). Trimming removed 10 bases at V and 3 bases at J, with 16 bases between. Germline CDR1 is MNHEY and CDR2 is SVGAGI. CDR3 length: 13 amino acids.

This rearrangement joins TRBV4-1 to TRBJ1-5; D is unclear. This CDR3 comprises 15 residues. Trimming removed 0 bases at V and 0 bases at J, with 6 bases between. Germline V gene lookup returns CDR1 MGHRA and CDR2 YSYEKL. The CDR3 sequence: CASSQDAGSNQPQHF. For the CDR3, the DNA is TGCGCCAGCAGCCAAGATGCCGGTAGCAATCAGCCCCAGCATTTT.